The 8 T cell receptor beta chains reported below all come from one sample, sequenced in a study of cytomegalovirus exposure and HLA in healthy donors. With 60 Vbeta and 13 Jbeta primers, the PCR was carried out. Clones were read by immunoSEQ multiplex PCR, and TCRdb kept only the in-frame ones, dropping some. The sample lists roughly 130,000 clones, roughly 71% occurring once. The sequenced material came from PBMCs. All receptors derive from a woman aged 45-65 years in good health and CMV-seropositive.

This chain connects TRBV7-8 to TRBJ2-3, with TRBD2 matching 8 bases. Trimming at V came to 2 bases and at J to 4 bases, leaving 5 bases not matched to a gene. CDR1 is SGHVS and CDR2 is FQNEAQ in the germline V gene. This CDR3 region has 15 residues. This chain's CDR3 is CASSLSPGLADTQYF. Here the CDR3 DNA reads TGTGCCAGCAGCTTATCCCCGGGACTAGCAGATACGCAGTATTTT.

The chain links TRBV5-4 to TRBJ1-1; D gene unclear. V was cut by 0 bases and J by 5 bases, with 8 bases left in between. This CDR3 has 13 amino acids. Germline CDR1 SGHNT, CDR2 YYREEE (reference sequence). The CDR3 bases are TGTGCCAGCAGCTTGGGTTCGTCTACTGAAGCTTTCTTT. Translating gives CASSLGSSTEAFF.

The CDR3 bases are TGTGCCAGCAACCCGGGGAAGGGTGGCTACACCTTC. Protein product: CASNPGKGGYTF. J is TRBJ1-2 and V is TRBV25-1, with unresolved D. Germline V gene sequence: CDR1 MGHDK, CDR2 SYGVNS. The CDR3 covers 12 residues. The V end lost 7 bases, the J end lost 7 bases, and 13 bases lay between the germline ends.

This chain connects TRBV5-1 to TRBJ1-2; D remains ambiguous. Germline V gene data show CDR1 as SGHRS and CDR2 as YFSETQ. The CDR3 totals 14 residues. The germline V and J ends were trimmed by 0 bases and 6 bases, with 12 bases remaining between them. CDR3 region: CASSLAHPEDGYTF. The DNA for the CDR3 is TGCGCCAGCAGCTTGGCACACCCGGAGGATGGCTACACCTTC.

CDR3 sequence: CARKGLAGGTDTQYF. The DNA of the CDR3 is TGTGCCCGGAAGGGGCTAGCGGGGGGCACAGATACGCAGTATTTT. The V call is TRBV30, the J call TRBJ2-3; 10 bases line up with TRBD2. The CDR3 has 15 residues. The germline V gene encodes CDR1 GTSNPN and CDR2 SVGIG (reference sequence). V lost 8 bases, J lost 1 base, and 9 bases stayed unmatched.

This clone turned up a few times. This chain joins TRBV6-1 and TRBJ2-1, with TRBD2 identical over 7 bases. The trim removed 11 bases at V and 7 bases at J, leaving 8 bases unmatched. CDR3 size: 12 residues. Germline V gene sequence: CDR1 MNHNS, CDR2 SASEGT. The CDR3 loop is CAGGGTRNEQFF. For the CDR3, the DNA is TGTGCCGGGGGGGGGACGAGAAATGAGCAGTTCTTC.

This chain uses TRBV4-3 with TRBJ1-2; 7 bases match TRBD1. The CDR3 contains 15 residues. Germline V CDR1 and CDR2: LGHNA, YSLEER. The junction had 10 bases not matched to a gene; V was cut back by 4 bases and J by 5 bases. The chain's CDR3 is CASSPGQTNNYGYTF. The CDR3 DNA reads as TGCGCCAGCAGCCCGGGACAGACAAACAATTATGGCTACACCTTC.

In DNA, the CDR3 is TGTGCCAGCAGCGAGGGGGTTGGGGATAGCAATCAGCCCCAGCATTTT. Translation gives CASSEGVGDSNQPQHF. This chain joins TRBV9 and TRBJ1-5; D perhaps matches TRBD1 (6 bases). CDR3 length: 16 residues. Trimming took 3 bases from V and 0 from J, leaving 13 bases between them. Germline lookup yields CDR1 SGDLS and CDR2 YYNGEE.